This T cell receptor beta chain was documented in a study of blood T cell repertoires in COVID-19. Study information: Some COVID-19 samples were acute and others convalescent; all came from the United States, Italy and Spain. In each case, the material was cDNA or gDNA derived from T cells, B-cell-depleted T cells, or PBMCs.

Methods used by the authors: Nucleated cell counts were estimated from reference gene primer amplification. Produced via immunoSEQ multiplex PCR; TCRdb's table is partial and in-frame only. That table supplies the V and J calls and clone size; D and trimming were determined from the DNA. The sample yields under 300,000 clones, approximately 83% seen once. From germline, CDR1 is LGHDT and CDR2 YNNKEL (reference sequence). V lost 4 bases to trimming and J lost 3 bases; unmatched junction nucleotides: 7. The CDR3 spans 16 residues. The origin of this receptor is a woman aged 70-85 years with acute or convalescent COVID-19. The J gene is TRBJ1-4, the V gene TRBV3-1 (or the pseudogene TRBV3-2); 8 bases map to TRBD1. The specimen was peripheral blood. The CDR3 DNA sequence: TGTGCCAGCAGCCGCGGGACAGGTGGTTCTAATGAAAAACTGTTTTTT. Translated, it gives CASSRGTGGSNEKLFF.